One sample yielded the 30 T cell receptor beta chains listed below, sequenced in a study of T cell responses to AZD1222 COVID-19 vaccine. Sequencing was performed with immunoSEQ multiplex PCR; in TCRdb, only in-frame clones are kept and a portion is missing. Counted here are about 110,000 clones, about 90% occurring once; the ten biggest clones make up approximately 7.9%. This sample comprised peripheral blood, obtained on day 0 of AZD1222 vaccination. These receptors all come from an adult in good health.

This clone was seen once. The rearrangement joins TRBV6-5 to TRBJ1-2; weak D call: TRBD1 (6 bases). V lost 4 bases to trimming and J lost 8 bases, with 14 bases between them. The CDR3 is made up of 13 amino acids. Germline CDR1 MNHEY, CDR2 SVGAGI. CDR3 region: CASSFRGARGYTF. The CDR3, as DNA: TGTGCCAGCAGTTTCAGGGGAGCGCGGGGCTACACCTTC.

The chain recombines TRBV6-5 with TRBJ1-6; no firm D call. In germline, CDR1 is MNHEY, CDR2 SVGAGI. The CDR3 covers 14 residues. V was clipped by 9 bases and J by 2 bases, with 11 bases between them. CDR3 region: CASYDGAYNSPLHF. DNA of the CDR3: TGTGCCAGTTACGACGGAGCCTATAATTCACCCCTCCACTTT.

J is TRBJ1-6 and V is TRBV5-5; D gene ambiguous. V was cut by 6 bases and J by 0 bases, with 13 bases left in between. CDR1 and CDR2 (germline): SGHKS, YYEKEE (reference sequence). This CDR3 comprises 16 residues. The DNA of the CDR3 is TGTGCCAGCACCCTCTGGGGTAGCTCCTATAATTCACCCCTCCACTTT. Residues: CASTLWGSSYNSPLHF.

The chain employs TRBV19 and TRBJ1-5, with a weak D call TRBD1 (6 bases). CDR1 is LNHDA, CDR2 SQIVND, per germline (reference sequence). The CDR3 is made up of 15 amino acids. V was clipped by 10 bases and J by 0 bases, with 16 bases between them. The CDR3 DNA follows: TGTGCCACAGGGGAACGCGGTTATAGCAATCAGCCCCAGCATTTT. This sequence encodes CATGERGYSNQPQHF.

The chain combines TRBV9 with TRBJ1-2, with D uncertain. CDR1 SGDLS and CDR2 YYNGEE come from the germline V gene. V lost 3 bases and J 2 bases, leaving 11 bases between the germline ends. The CDR3 contains 14 residues. This CDR3 reads CASSATTENYGYTF. CDR3 nucleotide sequence: TGTGCCAGCAGCGCTACGACGGAAAACTATGGCTACACCTTC.

DNA of the CDR3: TGTGCCAGCAGCGTAGAAGGACAGGGGAGGGATGAGCAGTTCTTC. Its translation: CASSVEGQGRDEQFF. The chain carries TRBV9 and TRBJ2-1; 9 bases are shared with TRBD1. V lost 0 bases and J lost 8; bases outside the gene matches: 6. This CDR3 contains 15 residues. Germline CDR1 SGDLS, CDR2 YYNGEE.

The CDR3 nucleotides read TGTGCCAGCAGCGTGGACAGGGGGCATGGAAACACCATATATTTT. Residues: CASSVDRGHGNTIYF. The chain couples TRBV7-2 to TRBJ1-3, with 11 bases matching TRBD1. Unmatched junction bases numbered 3, after V lost 5 bases and J lost 3 bases. Germline V CDR1 and CDR2: SGHTA, FQGNSA. The length of the CDR3 is 15 residues. Variable domain in full (rest from reference TRBV7-2 and TRBJ1-3): GAGVSQSPSNKVTEKGKDVELRCDPISGHTALYWYRQSLGQGLEFLIYFQGNSAPDKSGLPSDRFSAERTGGSVSTLTIQRTQQEDSAVYLCASSVDRGHGNTIYFGEGSWLTVV.

The V gene is TRBV5-1, the J gene TRBJ1-2; TRBD1 matches at 7 bases. The CDR3 has 15 amino acids. Germline lookup yields CDR1 SGHRS and CDR2 YFSETQ. With V trimmed by 1 base and J by 4 bases, 7 bases remained unmatched. This chain's CDR3 is CASSLNQGDAYGYTF. DNA of the CDR3: TGCGCCAGCAGCTTGAATCAGGGGGACGCCTATGGCTACACCTTC.

The chain is built from TRBV12-3 or TRBV12-4 and TRBJ1-6; unclear D gene. Trimming pared 10 bases from V and 5 bases from J, leaving 12 bases between. The CDR3 extends over 13 amino acids. The chain's CDR3 is CAISKLNNSPLHF. CDR3 in DNA: TGTGCCATCTCAAAACTAAATAATTCACCCCTCCACTTT.

With respect to this clone: Its ends do not fully match the called genes, so a read error is possible. J is TRBJ1-2 and V is TRBV12-3 or TRBV12-4; D might be TRBD1 (6 bases). The CDR3 sequence is 12 residues long. The DNA for the CDR3 is TGTGCCAGCAGTCCAAGGGGGAGGATAACGCTCTTC. Translation gives CASSPRGRITLF.

The rearrangement joins TRBV5-1 to TRBJ1-2; 10 bases fit TRBD1. Losses at the gene ends were 4 bases for V and 4 bases for J; bases not matched to a gene: 7. Germline V gives CDR1 SGHRS, CDR2 YFSETQ. The CDR3 is 15 amino acids. In DNA, the CDR3 is TGCGCCAGCAGCCCTGCGACAGGGGGCGTCTATGGCTACACCTTC. Residues: CASSPATGGVYGYTF.

Comment on this clone: This sample includes further DNA sequences coding for the same CDR3. The chain recombines TRBV6-6 with TRBJ2-5; the D gene is possibly TRBD2 (6 bases). The V end lost 7 bases, the J end lost 4 bases, and 10 bases lay between the germline ends. Germline loops: CDR1 MNHNY, CDR2 SVGAGI (reference sequence). The CDR3 extends over 12 amino acids. The CDR3 nucleotides read TGTGCCAGCACTGGGGGGAGAGAGACCCAGTACTTC. It translates to CASTGGRETQYF.

The rearrangement uses TRBV19 and TRBJ1-2, with D unresolved. Trimming cost V 3 bases and J 2 bases, with 13 bases left between them. The germline V gene has CDR1 LNHDA and CDR2 SQIVND (reference sequence). This CDR3 is built from 15 residues. The CDR3 coding sequence is TGTGCCAGTAGTATTGAGGAAGGCCAAAACTATGGCTACACCTTC. It is translated as CASSIEEGQNYGYTF.

The rearrangement uses TRBV13 and TRBJ2-1; D gene ambiguous. Germline V CDR1 and CDR2: PRHDT, FYEKMQ (reference sequence). With 2 bases removed from V and 6 bases from J, the gap between germline ends came to 5 bases. The CDR3 has 12 residues. In DNA form, the CDR3 reads TGTGCCAGCAGCTTACGCGGCAATGAGCAGTTCTTC. This encodes CASSLRGNEQFF.

The gene calls are TRBV6-5 and TRBJ2-7, with a possible D match to TRBD1 (6 bases). Trimming took 6 bases from V and 4 from J, leaving 13 bases between them. The CDR3 extends over 13 amino acids. Germline CDR1 MNHEY, CDR2 SVGAGI. CDR3 sequence (DNA): TGTGCCAGCAGCCGCGGACAGATTTACGAGCAGTACTTC. Amino acid sequence: CASSRGQIYEQYF.

This clone was detected a few times. The sample carries other DNA sequences with the same CDR3. This chain connects TRBV30 to TRBJ1-2; 8 nucleotides match TRBD1. Germline values: CDR1 GTSNPN, CDR2 SVGIG (reference sequence). CDR3 size: 13 residues. Trimming at V came to 2 bases and at J to 4 bases, leaving 3 bases not matched to a gene. The CDR3 region has the DNA TGTGCCTGGAGTAGGGACAGGCCCTATGGCTACACCTTC. Encoded protein: CAWSRDRPYGYTF.

The gene calls are TRBV11-3 and TRBJ2-7, with 13 nucleotides matching TRBD2. The germline V gene has CDR1 SGHNT and CDR2 YENEEA. Trimming cost V 4 bases and J 9 bases; bases outside gene matches: 0. The CDR3 sequence is 12 residues long. For the CDR3, the DNA is TGTGCCAGCAGCTGGACTAGCGGGAGGCAGTACTTC. Translation: CASSWTSGRQYF.

The chain couples TRBV30 to TRBJ2-1; unclear D gene. CDR1 is GTSNPN and CDR2 is SVGIG in the germline V gene (reference sequence). Trimming left V 0 bases short and J 9 bases short, with 12 bases between. The CDR3 sequence is 13 residues long. The chain's CDR3 is CAWSVAQPPEQFF. CDR3 in DNA: TGTGCCTGGAGTGTAGCACAGCCCCCTGAGCAGTTCTTC.

This chain links TRBV10-2 with TRBJ2-2; 12 bases align to TRBD2. This CDR3 spans 18 amino acids. Germline V gene lookup returns CDR1 WSHSY and CDR2 SAAADI. Trimming removed 3 bases from V and 1 base from J; junction bases left unmatched: 6. The CDR3 region is CASSDFPGLAGNTGELFF. The CDR3 coding sequence is TGCGCCAGCAGTGACTTTCCGGGACTAGCGGGGAACACCGGGGAGCTGTTTTTT.

V gene TRBV7-2 combines with J gene TRBJ1-2; the D is unclear. V was trimmed by 5 bases and J by 5 bases, leaving 9 bases between them. CDR3 length equals 12 residues. The V gene's germline CDR1 is SGHTA and CDR2 FQGNSA. The CDR3 DNA reads as TGTGCCAGCAGCCTCGACGATTATGGCTACACCTTC. Protein: CASSLDDYGYTF.

The gene calls are TRBV9 and TRBJ1-1; D remains ambiguous. Germline CDR1 is SGDLS and CDR2 is YYNGEE. The V and J ends lost 2 bases and 5 bases respectively, with 10 bases between them. The CDR3 extends over 13 amino acids. The CDR3 sequence is CASSVQDATEAFF. The CDR3 DNA is TGTGCCAGCAGCGTTCAGGACGCTACTGAAGCTTTCTTT.

The J gene is TRBJ1-2, the V gene TRBV21-1. TRBV21-1 is shown as a pseudogene. The CDR3 runs to 14 residues. This chain's CDR3 is CASSKTRGGSGYTF. CDR3 DNA sequence: TGTGCCAGCAGCAAAACGAGGGGGGGTAGTGGCTACACCTTC.

V is TRBV6-5 and J is TRBJ1-5, with a weak D call TRBD1 (6 bases). CDR1 and CDR2 from the germline V gene are MNHEY and SVGAGI. Deletions cut 5 bases from V and 5 bases from J, with 13 bases between. The CDR3 covers 14 residues. The chain's CDR3 is CASSSWDTDQPQHF. For the CDR3, the DNA is TGTGCCAGCAGTAGCTGGGACACCGATCAGCCCCAGCATTTT.

The J gene is TRBJ2-7, the V gene TRBV4-1, with D perhaps TRBD1 or TRBD2 (5 bases each). The CDR3 length is 15 residues. V was shortened by 0 bases and J by 4 bases, with 13 bases between the two germline ends. CDR1 and CDR2 (germline): MGHRA, YSYEKL. The CDR3 protein is CASSQDSGSKYEQYF. CDR3 coding DNA: TGCGCCAGCAGCCAAGATTCAGGGAGCAAGTACGAGCAGTACTTC.

The rearrangement links TRBV6-5 to TRBJ1-2; 7 positions match TRBD1. J gave up 5 bases and V 7 bases, and 4 bases lay outside the gene matches. The germline gives CDR1 MNHEY, CDR2 SVGAGI. The CDR3 sequence is 12 residues long. This chain's CDR3 is CASKTGTYGYTF. The CDR3 nucleotides are TGTGCCAGCAAGACAGGGACTTATGGCTACACCTTC.

This clone was counted once. The V call is TRBV28, the J call TRBJ2-2; D ambiguous. Deletions cut 4 bases from V and 0 bases from J, with 9 bases between. Looked up from germline, CDR1 is MDHEN and CDR2 is SYDVKM. The CDR3 consists of 15 residues. CDR3 in DNA: TGTGCCAGCAGTTACAGTTTTTCGAACACCGGGGAGCTGTTTTTT. Translated, it gives CASSYSFSNTGELFF.

The chain combines TRBV9 with TRBJ1-3; TRBD1 might be the D (6 bases). The germline V gene encodes CDR1 SGDLS and CDR2 YYNGEE. Deletions cut 0 bases from V and 0 bases from J, with 10 bases between. The CDR3 extends over 16 amino acids. CDR3 DNA: TGTGCCAGCAGCGTAGTACCCAGGGGCTCTGGAAACACCATATATTTT. It is translated as CASSVVPRGSGNTIYF.

The chain recombines TRBV10-3 with TRBJ1-1; the D is unclear. V was pared by 6 bases and J by 8 bases, with 10 bases between. The CDR3 extends over 11 amino acids. Per germline, CDR1 ENHRY and CDR2 SYGVKD. CDR3 nucleotide sequence: TGTGCCATCAGGGAGGATGGGGAAGCTTTCTTT. It translates to CAIREDGEAFF.

The rearrangement joins TRBV19 to TRBJ2-3; D might be TRBD2 (5 bases). This CDR3 is 15 amino acids long. V dropped 1 base and J dropped 9 bases, with 17 bases sitting between them. CDR1 is LNHDA, CDR2 SQIVND, per germline (reference sequence). The CDR3 coding sequence is TGTGCCAGTAGTATAGCCCTCGGGGTAGCTGACACGCAGTATTTT. It yields the protein CASSIALGVADTQYF.

J is TRBJ1-1 and V is TRBV2; 7 nucleotides align to TRBD1. CDR1 is SNHLY, CDR2 FYNNEI, per germline. This CDR3 has 14 amino acids. The trim removed 5 bases at V and 5 bases at J, leaving 8 bases unmatched. The CDR3 spells CASSSRQGGTEAFF. The CDR3 DNA sequence: TGTGCCAGCAGTTCACGACAGGGAGGTACTGAAGCTTTCTTT.